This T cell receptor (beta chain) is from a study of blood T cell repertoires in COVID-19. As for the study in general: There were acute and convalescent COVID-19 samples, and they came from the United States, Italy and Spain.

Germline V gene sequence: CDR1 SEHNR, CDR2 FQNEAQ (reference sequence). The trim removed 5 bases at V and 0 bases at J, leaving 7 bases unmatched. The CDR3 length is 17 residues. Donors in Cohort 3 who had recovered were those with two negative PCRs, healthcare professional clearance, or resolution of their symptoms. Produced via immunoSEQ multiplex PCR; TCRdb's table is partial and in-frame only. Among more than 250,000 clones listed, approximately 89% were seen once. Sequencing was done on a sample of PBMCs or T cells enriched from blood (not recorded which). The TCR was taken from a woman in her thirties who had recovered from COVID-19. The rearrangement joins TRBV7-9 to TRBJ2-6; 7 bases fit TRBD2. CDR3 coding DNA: TGTGCCAGCAGCGGGCGAACGGGAGGCTCTGGGGCCAACGTCCTGACTTTC. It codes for CASSGRTGGSGANVLTF. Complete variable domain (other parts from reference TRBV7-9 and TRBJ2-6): DTGVSQNPRHKITKRGQNVTFRCDPISEHNRLYWYRQTLGQGPEFLTYFQNEAQLEKSRLLSDRFSAERPKGSFSTLEIQRTEQGDSAMYLCASSGRTGGSGANVLTFGAGSRLTVL.